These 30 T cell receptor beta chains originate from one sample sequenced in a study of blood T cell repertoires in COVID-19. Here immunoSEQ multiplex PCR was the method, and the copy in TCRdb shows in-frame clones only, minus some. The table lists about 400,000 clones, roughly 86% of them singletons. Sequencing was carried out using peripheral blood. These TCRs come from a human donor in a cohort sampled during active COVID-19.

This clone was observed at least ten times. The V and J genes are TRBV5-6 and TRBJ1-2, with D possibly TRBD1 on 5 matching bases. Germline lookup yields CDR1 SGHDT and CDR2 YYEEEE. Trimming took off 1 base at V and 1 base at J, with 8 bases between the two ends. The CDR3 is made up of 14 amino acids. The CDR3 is CASSLTGLNYGYTF. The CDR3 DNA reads TGTGCCAGCAGCTTGACAGGCCTTAACTATGGCTACACCTTC.

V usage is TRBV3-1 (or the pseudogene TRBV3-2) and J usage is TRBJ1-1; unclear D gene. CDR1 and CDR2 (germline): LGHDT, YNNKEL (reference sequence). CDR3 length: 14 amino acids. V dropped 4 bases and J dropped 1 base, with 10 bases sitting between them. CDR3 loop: CASSLRYSNTEAFF. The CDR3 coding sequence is TGTGCCAGCAGCCTCCGCTATTCGAACACTGAAGCTTTCTTT.

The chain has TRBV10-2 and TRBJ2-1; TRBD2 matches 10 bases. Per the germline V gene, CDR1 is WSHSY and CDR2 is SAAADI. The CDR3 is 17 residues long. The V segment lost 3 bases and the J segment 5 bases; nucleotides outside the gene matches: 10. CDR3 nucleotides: TGCGCCAGCAGTGATACCCAGGGACTAGCGTACCACAATGAGCAGTTCTTC. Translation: CASSDTQGLAYHNEQFF.

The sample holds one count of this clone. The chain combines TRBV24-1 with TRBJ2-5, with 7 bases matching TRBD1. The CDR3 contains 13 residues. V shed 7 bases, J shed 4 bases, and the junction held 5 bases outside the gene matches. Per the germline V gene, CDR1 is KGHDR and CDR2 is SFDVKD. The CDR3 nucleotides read TGTGCCACCAGCGACGGACAGGCAGAGACCCAGTACTTC. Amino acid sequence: CATSDGQAETQYF.

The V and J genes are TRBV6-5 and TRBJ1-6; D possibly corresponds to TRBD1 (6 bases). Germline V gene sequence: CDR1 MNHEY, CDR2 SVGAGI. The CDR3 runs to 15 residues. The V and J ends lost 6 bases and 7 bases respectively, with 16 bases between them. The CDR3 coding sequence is TGTGCCAGCAGCCTTATGACAGGAGACAATTCACCCCTCCACTTT. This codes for CASSLMTGDNSPLHF.

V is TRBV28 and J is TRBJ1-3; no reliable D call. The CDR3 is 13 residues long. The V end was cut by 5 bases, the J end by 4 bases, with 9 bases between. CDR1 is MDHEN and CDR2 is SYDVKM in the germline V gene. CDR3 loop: CASSLQLGNTIYF. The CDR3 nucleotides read TGTGCCAGCAGTCTCCAACTAGGAAACACCATATATTTT.

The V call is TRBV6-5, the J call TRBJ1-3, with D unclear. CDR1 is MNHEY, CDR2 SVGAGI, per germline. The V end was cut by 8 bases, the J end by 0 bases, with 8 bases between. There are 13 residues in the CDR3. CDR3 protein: CASLDPSGNTIYF. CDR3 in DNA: TGTGCCAGCCTAGATCCCTCTGGAAACACCATATATTTT.

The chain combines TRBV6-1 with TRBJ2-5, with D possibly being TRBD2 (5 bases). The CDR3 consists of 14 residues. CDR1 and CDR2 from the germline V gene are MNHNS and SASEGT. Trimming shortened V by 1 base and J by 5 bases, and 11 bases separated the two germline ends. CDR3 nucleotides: TGTGCCAGCAGTGAAGGAGGGTCTAGGGAGACCCAGTACTTC. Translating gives CASSEGGSRETQYF.

CDR3 in DNA: TGTGCCTGGACCCCTCCCCCCCTGTTCTCTGGAAACACCATATATTTT. It translates to CAWTPPPLFSGNTIYF. The chain couples TRBV30 to TRBJ1-3, with no clear D. Between the trimmed V and J ends, which lost 4 bases and 0 bases, there was a span of 16 bases. In germline, CDR1 is GTSNPN, CDR2 SVGIG (reference sequence). This CDR3 contains 16 residues.

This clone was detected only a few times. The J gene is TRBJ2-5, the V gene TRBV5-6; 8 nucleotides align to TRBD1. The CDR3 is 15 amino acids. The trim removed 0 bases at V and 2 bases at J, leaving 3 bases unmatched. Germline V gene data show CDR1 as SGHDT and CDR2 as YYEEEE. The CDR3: CASSLVRDRQETQYF. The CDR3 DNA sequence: TGTGCCAGCAGCTTGGTCCGGGACAGGCAAGAGACCCAGTACTTC.

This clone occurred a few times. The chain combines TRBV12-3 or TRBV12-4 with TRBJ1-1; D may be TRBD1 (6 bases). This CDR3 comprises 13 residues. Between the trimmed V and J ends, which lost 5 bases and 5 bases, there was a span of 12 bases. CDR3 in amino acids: CASSRTGWTEAFF. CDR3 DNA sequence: TGTGCCAGCAGTCGAACAGGGTGGACTGAAGCTTTCTTT.

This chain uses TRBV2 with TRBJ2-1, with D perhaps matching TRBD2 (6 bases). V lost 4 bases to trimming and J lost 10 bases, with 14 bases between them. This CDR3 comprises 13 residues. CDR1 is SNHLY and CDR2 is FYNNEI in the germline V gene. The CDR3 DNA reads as TGTGCCAGCAGTGCTGGTTGGAGGGACGAGCAGTTCTTC. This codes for CASSAGWRDEQFF.

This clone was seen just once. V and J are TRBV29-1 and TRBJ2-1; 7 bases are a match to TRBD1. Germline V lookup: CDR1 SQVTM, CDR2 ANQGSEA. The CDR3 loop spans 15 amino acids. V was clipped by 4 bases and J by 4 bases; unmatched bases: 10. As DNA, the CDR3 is TGCAGCGTTGGTGGGCCAGGGGGAAATTACAATGAGCAGTTCTTC. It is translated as CSVGGPGGNYNEQFF.

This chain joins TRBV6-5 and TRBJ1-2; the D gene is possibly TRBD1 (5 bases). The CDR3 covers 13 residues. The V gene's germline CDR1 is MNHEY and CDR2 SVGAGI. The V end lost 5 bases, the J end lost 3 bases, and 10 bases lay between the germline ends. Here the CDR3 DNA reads TGTGCCAGCAGTCCCCAGGGATACTATGGCTACACCTTC. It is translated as CASSPQGYYGYTF.

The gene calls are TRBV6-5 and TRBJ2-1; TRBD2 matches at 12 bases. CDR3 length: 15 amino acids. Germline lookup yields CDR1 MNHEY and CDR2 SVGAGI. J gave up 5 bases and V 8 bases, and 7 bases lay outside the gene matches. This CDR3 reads CASSKRLAGDNEQFF. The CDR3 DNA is TGTGCCAGCTCCAAGAGACTAGCGGGGGACAATGAGCAGTTCTTC.

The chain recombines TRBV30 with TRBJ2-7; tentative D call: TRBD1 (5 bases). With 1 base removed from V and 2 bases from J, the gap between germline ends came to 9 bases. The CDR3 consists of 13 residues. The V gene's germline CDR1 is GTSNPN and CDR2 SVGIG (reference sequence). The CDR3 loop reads CAWSAQGPYEQYF. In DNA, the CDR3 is TGTGCCTGGAGTGCCCAGGGTCCCTACGAGCAGTACTTC. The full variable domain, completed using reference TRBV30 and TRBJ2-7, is SQTIHQWPATLVQPVGSPLSLECTVEGTSNPNLYWYRQAAGRGLQLLFYSVGIGQISSEVPQNLSASRPQDRQFILSSKKLLLSDSGFYLCAWSAQGPYEQYFGPGTRLTVT.

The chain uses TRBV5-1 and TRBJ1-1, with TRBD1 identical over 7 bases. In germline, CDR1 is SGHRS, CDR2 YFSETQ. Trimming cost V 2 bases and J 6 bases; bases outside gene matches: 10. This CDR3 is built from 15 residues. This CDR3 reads CASSFGDRVIPEAFF. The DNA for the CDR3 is TGCGCCAGCAGCTTCGGCGACAGGGTAATCCCTGAAGCTTTCTTT.

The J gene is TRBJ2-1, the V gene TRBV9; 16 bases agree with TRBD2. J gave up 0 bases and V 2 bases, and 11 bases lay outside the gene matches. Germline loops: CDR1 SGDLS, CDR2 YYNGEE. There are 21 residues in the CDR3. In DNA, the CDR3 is TGTGCCAGCAGCGTGGCCCGGGGACTAGCGGGAGGGGGAAGCTCCTACAATGAGCAGTTCTTC. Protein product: CASSVARGLAGGGSSYNEQFF.

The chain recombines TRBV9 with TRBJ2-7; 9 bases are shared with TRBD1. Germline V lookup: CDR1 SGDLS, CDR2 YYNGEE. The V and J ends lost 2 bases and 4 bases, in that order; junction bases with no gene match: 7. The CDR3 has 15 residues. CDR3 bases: TGTGCCAGCAGCGTCGGACAGGGGCCCTCGTACGAGCAGTACTTC. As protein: CASSVGQGPSYEQYF.

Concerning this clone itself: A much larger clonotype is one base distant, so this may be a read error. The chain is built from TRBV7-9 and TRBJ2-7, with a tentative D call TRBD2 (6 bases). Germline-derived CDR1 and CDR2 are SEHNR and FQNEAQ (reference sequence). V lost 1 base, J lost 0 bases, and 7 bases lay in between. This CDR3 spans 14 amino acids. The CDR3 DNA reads TGTGCCAGCAGCTTAGTCGGGAGCTCCTACGAGCAGTACTTC. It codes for CASSLVGSSYEQYF.

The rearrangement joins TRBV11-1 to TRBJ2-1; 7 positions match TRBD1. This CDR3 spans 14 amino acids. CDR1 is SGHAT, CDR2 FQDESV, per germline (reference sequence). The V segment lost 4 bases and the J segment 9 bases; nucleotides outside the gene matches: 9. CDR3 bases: TGTGCCAGCAGCTCTACTAGTACAGGGGTTGAGCAGTTCTTC. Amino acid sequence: CASSSTSTGVEQFF.

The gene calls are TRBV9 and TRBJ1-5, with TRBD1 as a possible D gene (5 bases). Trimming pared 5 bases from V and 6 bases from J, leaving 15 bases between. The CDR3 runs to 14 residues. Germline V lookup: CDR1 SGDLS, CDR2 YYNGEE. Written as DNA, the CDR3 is TGTGCCAGCAGGCGAGGGGCGCGGGGTCAGCCCCAGCATTTT. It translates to CASRRGARGQPQHF.

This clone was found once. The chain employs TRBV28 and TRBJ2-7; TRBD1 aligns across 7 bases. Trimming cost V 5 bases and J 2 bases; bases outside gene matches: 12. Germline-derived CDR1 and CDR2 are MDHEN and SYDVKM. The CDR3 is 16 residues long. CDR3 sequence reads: CASSPTTGQLAYEQYF. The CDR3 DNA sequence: TGTGCCAGCAGTCCCACCACGGGACAGCTGGCCTACGAGCAGTACTTC.

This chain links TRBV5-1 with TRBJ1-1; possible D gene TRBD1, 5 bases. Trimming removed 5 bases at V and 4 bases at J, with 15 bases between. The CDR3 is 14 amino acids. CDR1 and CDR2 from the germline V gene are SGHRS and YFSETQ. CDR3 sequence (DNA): TGCGCCAGCAGGTACTCCCAGGGTCCCACTGAAGCTTTCTTT. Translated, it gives CASRYSQGPTEAFF. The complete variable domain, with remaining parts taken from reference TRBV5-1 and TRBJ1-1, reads KAGVTQTPRYLIKTRGQQVTLSCSPISGHRSVSWYQQTPGQGLQFLFEYFSETQRNKGNFPGRFSGRQFSNSRSEMNVSTLELGDSALYLCASRYSQGPTEAFFGQGTRLTVV.

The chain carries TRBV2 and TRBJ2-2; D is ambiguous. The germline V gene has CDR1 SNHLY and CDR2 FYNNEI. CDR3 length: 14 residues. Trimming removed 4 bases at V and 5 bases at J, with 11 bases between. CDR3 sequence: CASSAVITTGELFF. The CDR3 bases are TGTGCCAGCAGTGCCGTTATTACTACCGGGGAGCTGTTTTTT.

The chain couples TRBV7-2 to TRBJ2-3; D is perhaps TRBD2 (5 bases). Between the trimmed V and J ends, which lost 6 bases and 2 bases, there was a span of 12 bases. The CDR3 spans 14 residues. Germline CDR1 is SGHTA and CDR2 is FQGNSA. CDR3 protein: CASSFDYSTDTQYF. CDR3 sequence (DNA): TGTGCCAGCAGTTTCGACTACTCCACAGATACGCAGTATTTT.

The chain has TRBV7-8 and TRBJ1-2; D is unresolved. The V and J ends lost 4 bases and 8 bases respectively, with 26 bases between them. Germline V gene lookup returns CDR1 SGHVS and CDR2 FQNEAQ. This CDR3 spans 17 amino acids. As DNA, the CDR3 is TGTGCCAGCAGCTCAAGCTCCCGCGGCCGCCGATTTTGGGGCTACACCTTC. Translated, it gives CASSSSSRGRRFWGYTF.

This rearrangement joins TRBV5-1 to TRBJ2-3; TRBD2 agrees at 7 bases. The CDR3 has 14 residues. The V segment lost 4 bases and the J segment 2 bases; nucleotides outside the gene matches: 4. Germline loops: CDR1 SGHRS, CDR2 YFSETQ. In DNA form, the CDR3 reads TGCGCCAGCAGCCCCGGGACTAACACAGATACGCAGTATTTT. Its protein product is CASSPGTNTDTQYF.

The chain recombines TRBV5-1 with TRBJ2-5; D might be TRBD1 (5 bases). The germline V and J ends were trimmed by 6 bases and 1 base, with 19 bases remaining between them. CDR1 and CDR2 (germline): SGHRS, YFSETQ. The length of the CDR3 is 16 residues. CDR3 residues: CASTLATGALQETQYF. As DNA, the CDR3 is TGCGCCAGCACCCTTGCTACAGGCGCCCTCCAAGAGACCCAGTACTTC.

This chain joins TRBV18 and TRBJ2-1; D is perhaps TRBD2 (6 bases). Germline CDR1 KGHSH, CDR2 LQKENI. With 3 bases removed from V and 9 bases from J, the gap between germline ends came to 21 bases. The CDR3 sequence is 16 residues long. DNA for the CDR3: TGTGCCAGCTCACCCACTAGCTCCCTCCACTTTAGTGAGCAGTTCTTC. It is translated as CASSPTSSLHFSEQFF.